Below, 31 T cell receptor beta chains from the same sample are listed, as sequenced in a study of radiation and T cells in renal cell carcinoma. Time point defined: blood 2 weeks post-SBRT. Documented treatment: 15 Gy SBRT to primary tumor, nephrectomy 4 weeks later. Libraries were prepared by immunoSEQ multiplex PCR; TCRdb keeps only in-frame clonotypes and omits some of them. The table includes some 130,000 clones, roughly 77% detected once. This sample comprised blood, obtained from a patient whose treatment included radiotherapy and nephrectomy. These receptors all stem from a woman in her sixties with renal cell carcinoma.

This clone appeared a single time. The rearrangement joins TRBV9 to TRBJ2-3; D is perhaps TRBD1 (5 bases). V lost 7 bases, J lost 1 base, and 22 bases lay in between. There are 17 residues in the CDR3. CDR1 is SGDLS, CDR2 YYNGEE, per germline. CDR3 DNA sequence: TGTGCCAGCGCGCCCTCCGTGGGGCGACGAGGCACAGATACGCAGTATTTT. It codes for CASAPSVGRRGTDTQYF.

J is TRBJ2-7 and V is TRBV5-1; 8 nucleotides align to TRBD2. The V gene's germline CDR1 is SGHRS and CDR2 YFSETQ. J lost 4 bases, V lost 0 bases, and 9 bases had no gene match. There are 16 residues in the CDR3. In nucleotides, the CDR3 is TGCGCCAGCAGCTTGGCCGGCGGACTAGCTCCATACGAGCAGTACTTC. Amino acids: CASSLAGGLAPYEQYF.

This chain connects TRBV28 to TRBJ1-2; TRBD1 might be the D (6 bases). Trimming left V 7 bases short and J 8 bases short, with 17 bases between. The CDR3 sequence is 13 residues long. Germline-derived CDR1 and CDR2 are MDHEN and SYDVKM. CDR3 in DNA: TGTGCCAGCACCTACAGGGAATTCAACGGCTACACCTTC. Amino acids: CASTYREFNGYTF.

The chain employs TRBV19 and TRBJ2-7; 8 positions agree with TRBD1. V trimming: 10 bases; J trimming: 3 bases; junction bases outside the gene matches: 5. The length of the CDR3 is 12 residues. Germline lookup yields CDR1 LNHDA and CDR2 SQIVND (reference sequence). CDR3 bases: TGTGCCACCAGGGACAGGTACTACGAGCAGTACTTC. Its protein is CATRDRYYEQYF.

The chain joins TRBV6-1 to TRBJ1-1, with D hard to call. Germline CDR1 MNHNS, CDR2 SASEGT. V lost 6 bases to trimming and J lost 2 bases, with 13 bases between them. The CDR3 is 14 residues long. CDR3 protein: CASSLPRENTEAFF. CDR3 in DNA: TGTGCCAGCAGCCTCCCCCGTGAAAACACTGAAGCTTTCTTT.

This chain links TRBV29-1 with TRBJ2-7, with D maybe TRBD2 (5 bases). V was shortened by 1 base and J by 13 bases, with 20 bases between the two germline ends. Germline lookup yields CDR1 SQVTM and CDR2 ANQGSEA. The CDR3 spans 13 residues. DNA of the CDR3: TGCAGCGTTGAAGGTCCCTCAATGGCTAGCAGATACTTC. Amino acids: CSVEGPSMASRYF.

The V call is TRBV5-1, the J call TRBJ2-3, with 12 bases fitting TRBD2. Germline CDR1 is SGHRS and CDR2 is YFSETQ. The CDR3 covers 16 residues. The ends lost 3 bases at V and 2 bases at J; junction bases unmatched: 4. CDR3 coding DNA: TGCGCCAGCAGCTCCGGGACTAGCGGGTCCACAGATACGCAGTATTTT. Translated: CASSSGTSGSTDTQYF.

The chain carries TRBV7-9 and TRBJ1-6; D possibly corresponds to TRBD1 (6 bases). V lost 5 bases to trimming and J lost 8 bases, with 10 bases between them. This CDR3 region has 13 residues. Per the germline V gene, CDR1 is SEHNR and CDR2 is FQNEAQ (reference sequence). The CDR3 sequence is CASSNGQYSPLHF. Written as DNA, the CDR3 is TGTGCCAGCAGCAACGGACAGTATTCACCCCTCCACTTT. The full variable domain, completed using reference TRBV7-9 and TRBJ1-6, is DTGVSQNPRHKITKRGQNVTFRCDPISEHNRLYWYRQTLGQGPEFLTYFQNEAQLEKSRLLSDRFSAERPKGSFSTLEIQRTEQGDSAMYLCASSNGQYSPLHFGNGTRLTVT.

This chain connects TRBV18 to TRBJ2-2; TRBD2 matches 7 bases. The CDR3 covers 17 residues. After removal of 0 bases from V and 0 bases from J, the junction contained 4 bases not matched to a gene. Germline CDR1 is KGHSH and CDR2 is LQKENI. This CDR3 reads CASSPPNGRPNTGELFF. CDR3 nucleotides: TGTGCCAGCTCACCACCAAACGGGAGGCCGAACACCGGGGAGCTGTTTTTT.

V usage is TRBV6-6 and J usage is TRBJ1-5; D is perhaps TRBD1 (6 bases). Germline V gives CDR1 MNHNY, CDR2 SVGAGI (reference sequence). The CDR3 contains 14 residues. V lost 2 bases to trimming and J lost 4 bases, with 9 bases between them. The CDR3: CASSYGGPNQPQHF. As DNA, the CDR3 is TGTGCCAGCAGTTACGGGGGGCCGAATCAGCCCCAGCATTTT.

J is TRBJ1-1 and V is TRBV6-4; the D gene is possibly TRBD1 (5 bases). Deletions cut 3 bases from V and 3 bases from J, with 11 bases between. This CDR3 region has 14 residues. Looked up from germline, CDR1 is MRHNA and CDR2 is SNTAGT. The CDR3 spells CASSEFGGDTEAFF. CDR3 nucleotides: TGTGCCAGCAGTGAGTTCGGGGGAGACACTGAAGCTTTCTTT.

V is TRBV9 and J is TRBJ1-2; TRBD1 aligns across 7 bases. Germline V lookup: CDR1 SGDLS, CDR2 YYNGEE. The CDR3 has 17 amino acids. Trimming cost V 0 bases and J 2 bases; bases outside gene matches: 10. The CDR3 coding sequence is TGTGCCAGCAGCGTAGTCGCAGGGGGAATATCGAACTATGGCTACACCTTC. The encoded protein is CASSVVAGGISNYGYTF. Full variable domain (rest looked up from reference TRBV9 and TRBJ1-2): DSGVTQTPKHLITATGQRVTLRCSPRSGDLSVYWYQQSLDQGLQFLIQYYNGEERAKGNILERFSAQQFPDLHSELNLSSLELGDSALYFCASSVVAGGISNYGYTFGSGTRLTVV.

The V call is TRBV9, the J call TRBJ2-3; the D is unclear. Per the germline V gene, CDR1 is SGDLS and CDR2 is YYNGEE. The CDR3 contains 14 residues. V lost 1 base and J 2 bases, leaving 8 bases between the germline ends. This chain's CDR3 is CASSVRASTDTQYF. CDR3 nucleotide sequence: TGTGCCAGCAGCGTAAGGGCCTCCACAGATACGCAGTATTTT.

This chain links TRBV19 with TRBJ1-6; D is unclear. This CDR3 contains 13 residues. Trimming removed 7 bases from V and 7 bases from J, with 11 bases in between. From germline, CDR1 is LNHDA and CDR2 SQIVND (reference sequence). CDR3 residues: CASKRTSNSPLHF. CDR3 nucleotides: TGTGCCAGTAAGAGGACGTCGAATTCACCCCTCCACTTT.

Regarding this clone: At one boundary the junction diverges from the germline segment, which might be a read error. The chain recombines TRBV10-3 with TRBJ2-6; D may be TRBD1 (6 bases). The CDR3 extends over 16 amino acids. The germline CDR1 and CDR2 sequences are ENHRY and SYGVKD. The CDR3 nucleotides are TGTGCCAACAGTGGGTCAGGGGAGAATGGGGCCAACGTCCTGACTTTC. This gives the protein CANSGSGENGANVLTF.

The chain combines TRBV7-3 with TRBJ2-7, with TRBD1 identical over 10 bases. The CDR3 has 15 amino acids. V lost 1 base, J lost 5 bases, and 5 bases stayed unmatched. CDR1 and CDR2 from the germline V gene are SGHTA and FQGTGA. CDR3 in amino acids: CASSLMGTGAHEQYF. For the CDR3, the DNA is TGTGCCAGCAGCTTAATGGGGACAGGGGCCCACGAGCAGTACTTC.

The chain couples TRBV4-1 to TRBJ2-7; 8 bases match TRBD1. With 2 bases clipped from V and 3 bases from J, the junction kept 6 bases outside the gene matches. The CDR3 sequence is 15 residues long. In germline, CDR1 is MGHRA, CDR2 YSYEKL. CDR3 region: CASSQIDRGRYEQYF. The CDR3 region has the DNA TGCGCCAGCAGCCAAATAGACAGGGGACGCTACGAGCAGTACTTC.

The CDR3 loop is CASSSPGTSGGGTDTQYF. CDR3 nucleotide sequence: TGTGCCAGCAGTTCCCCGGGAACCAGCGGGGGTGGCACAGATACGCAGTATTTT. The V gene is TRBV28, the J gene TRBJ2-3; TRBD2 matches 8 bases. V was pared by 4 bases and J by 1 base, with 13 bases of the junction left unmatched. Germline loops: CDR1 MDHEN, CDR2 SYDVKM. The CDR3 totals 18 residues. The complete variable domain, with remaining parts taken from reference TRBV28 and TRBJ2-3, reads DVKVTQSSRYLVKRTGEKVFLECVQDMDHENMFWYRQDPGLGLRLIYFSYDVKMKEKGDIPEGYSVSREKKERFSLILESASTNQTSMYLCASSSPGTSGGGTDTQYFGPGTRLTVL.

The CDR3 DNA reads as TGTGCCAGCAGTGGTACAGGCTCTGGAAACACCATATATTTT. Protein sequence: CASSGTGSGNTIYF. The chain uses TRBV6-1 and TRBJ1-3; D might be TRBD1 (5 bases). The length of the CDR3 is 14 residues. V lost 4 bases, J lost 0 bases, and 7 bases lay in between. The germline CDR1 and CDR2 sequences are MNHNS and SASEGT.

The chain has TRBV10-2 and TRBJ1-5, with 7 bases fitting TRBD1. The CDR3 length is 14 residues. The V segment lost 2 bases and the J segment 8 bases; nucleotides outside the gene matches: 6. CDR1 WSHSY and CDR2 SAAADI come from the germline V gene. The CDR3 coding sequence is TGCGCCAGCAGTGAGCAGGGGGGCATGGAGCCCCAGCATTTT. This translates into CASSEQGGMEPQHF.

The chain uses TRBV29-1 and TRBJ1-1; 8 positions match TRBD1. CDR1 is SQVTM and CDR2 is ANQGSEA in the germline V gene. V lost 3 bases, J lost 7 bases, and 7 bases stayed unmatched. The CDR3 has 13 amino acids. The CDR3 loop is CSVDPGQGYEAFF. Here the CDR3 DNA reads TGCAGCGTTGATCCCGGACAGGGCTATGAAGCTTTCTTT. Based on the CDR3 plus reference TRBV29-1 and TRBJ1-1, the full variable domain is SAVISQKPSRDICQRGTSLTIQCQVDSQVTMMFWYRQQPGQSLTLIATANQGSEATYESGFVIDKFPISRPNLTFSTLTVSNMSPEDSSIYLCSVDPGQGYEAFFGQGTRLTVV.

The chain uses TRBV14 and TRBJ2-7; 9 bases line up with TRBD1. Germline CDR1 SGHDN, CDR2 FVKESK. Trimming cost V 2 bases and J 5 bases; bases outside gene matches: 7. The CDR3 consists of 15 residues. The CDR3 spells CASSQYGTGYDEQYF. In nucleotides, the CDR3 is TGTGCCAGCAGCCAATACGGGACAGGGTACGACGAGCAGTACTTC.

The chain carries TRBV27 and TRBJ2-5; TRBD2 matches at 7 bases. J gave up 2 bases and V 3 bases, and 0 bases lay outside the gene matches. Germline CDR1 and CDR2: MNHEY and SMNVEV (reference sequence). The CDR3 is 13 residues long. CDR3 residues: CASSLRGQETQYF. In DNA form, the CDR3 reads TGTGCCAGCAGTTTGCGGGGGCAAGAGACCCAGTACTTC.

The chain has TRBV19 and TRBJ2-2; no reliable D call. The length of the CDR3 is 12 residues. V was pared by 6 bases and J by 3 bases, with 5 bases between. The V gene's germline CDR1 is LNHDA and CDR2 SQIVND (reference sequence). CDR3 amino acids: CASSPHTGELFF. CDR3 nucleotide sequence: TGTGCCAGTAGCCCACACACCGGGGAGCTGTTTTTT. Combining the CDR3 with reference TRBV19 and TRBJ2-2 gives the whole variable domain DGGITQSPKYLFRKEGQNVTLSCEQNLNHDAMYWYRQDPGQGLRLIYYSQIVNDFQKGDIAEGYSVSREKKESFPLTVTSAQKNPTAFYLCASSPHTGELFFGEGSRLTVL.

The genes are TRBV7-2 and TRBJ1-1; 8 positions agree with TRBD1. V was clipped by 4 bases and J by 7 bases; unmatched bases: 8. CDR1 SGHTA and CDR2 FQGNSA come from the germline V gene. The length of the CDR3 is 14 residues. Here the CDR3 DNA reads TGTGCCAGCAGCTCGGACAGGGCCGGGGGTGAAGCTTTCTTT. Translated: CASSSDRAGGEAFF.

This chain uses TRBV6-5 with TRBJ2-7; no clear D. The CDR3 is 13 amino acids. Germline lookup yields CDR1 MNHEY and CDR2 SVGAGI. V dropped 3 bases and J dropped 5 bases, with 11 bases sitting between them. As DNA, the CDR3 is TGTGCCAGCAGTTATGTTTTCGGCGACGAGCAGTACTTC. It codes for CASSYVFGDEQYF.

The CDR3 sequence: CASSFFGYNQPQHF. In DNA, the CDR3 is TGTGCCAGCAGTTTTTTCGGTTACAATCAGCCCCAGCATTTT. The V gene is TRBV28, the J gene TRBJ1-5, with D uncertain. V gave up 3 bases and J gave up 3 bases, with 9 bases separating them. The CDR3 runs to 14 residues. Germline V gives CDR1 MDHEN, CDR2 SYDVKM.

The V call is TRBV6-1, the J call TRBJ2-3; the D gene could be TRBD1 or TRBD2 (5 bases each). Germline V gene data show CDR1 as MNHNS and CDR2 as SASEGT. The CDR3 has 12 amino acids. Trimming left V 8 bases short and J 5 bases short, with 11 bases between. Here the CDR3 reads CASLTGLDTQYF. CDR3 coding DNA: TGTGCCAGCCTCACGGGGCTAGATACGCAGTATTTT.

The genes are TRBV7-8 and TRBJ2-7; 8 nucleotides align to TRBD1. J gave up 3 bases and V 9 bases, and 7 bases lay outside the gene matches. The V gene's germline CDR1 is SGHVS and CDR2 FQNEAQ. The CDR3 loop spans 13 amino acids. In DNA, the CDR3 is TGTGCCAGTAGGACAGGGAGTAACTACGAGCAGTACTTC. Its protein product is CASRTGSNYEQYF.

The rearrangement uses TRBV7-3 and TRBJ2-5; 8 bases line up with TRBD1. Germline lookup yields CDR1 SGHTA and CDR2 FQGTGA. This CDR3 region has 14 residues. The ends lost 4 bases at V and 5 bases at J; junction bases unmatched: 6. The CDR3 here is CASSSDRGSETQYF. The CDR3 DNA follows: TGTGCCAGCAGCTCCGACAGGGGAAGTGAGACCCAGTACTTC. The whole variable domain, remainder taken from reference TRBV7-3 and TRBJ2-5, is GAGVSQTPSNKVTEKGKYVELRCDPISGHTALYWYRQSLGQGPEFLIYFQGTGAADDSGLPNDRFFAVRPEGSVSTLKIQRTERGDSAVYLCASSSDRGSETQYFGPGTRLLVL.

The V gene is TRBV20-1, the J gene TRBJ2-5; D call uncertain. Per germline, CDR1 DFQATT and CDR2 SNEGSKA (reference sequence). V dropped 4 bases and J dropped 1 base, with 4 bases sitting between them. The CDR3 length is 11 residues. CDR3 DNA: TGCAGTGCTACGGCCCAAGAGACCCAGTACTTC. Protein product: CSATAQETQYF.